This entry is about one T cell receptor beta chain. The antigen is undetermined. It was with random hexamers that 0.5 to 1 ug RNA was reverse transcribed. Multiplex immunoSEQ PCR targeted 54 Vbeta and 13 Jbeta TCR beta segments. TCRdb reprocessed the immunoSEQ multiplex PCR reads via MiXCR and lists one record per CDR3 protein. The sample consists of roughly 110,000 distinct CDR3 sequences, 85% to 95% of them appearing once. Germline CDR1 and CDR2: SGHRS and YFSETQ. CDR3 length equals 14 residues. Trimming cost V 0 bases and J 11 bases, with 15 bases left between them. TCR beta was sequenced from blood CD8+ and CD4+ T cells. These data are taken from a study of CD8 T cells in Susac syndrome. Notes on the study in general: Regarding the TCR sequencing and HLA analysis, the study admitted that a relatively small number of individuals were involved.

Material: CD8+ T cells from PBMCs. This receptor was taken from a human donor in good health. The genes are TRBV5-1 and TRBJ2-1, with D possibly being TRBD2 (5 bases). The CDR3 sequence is CASSLAAGSQKQFF. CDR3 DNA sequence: TGCGCCAGCAGCTTGGCGGCGGGTTCACAGAAGCAGTTCTTC.